Presented here are 29 T cell receptor beta chains from one specimen sequenced in a study of CD8 T cells in Susac syndrome. A quantity of about 0.45 to 1 ug RNA underwent reverse transcription using random hexamers. TCRdb used MiXCR to reprocess the immunoSEQ multiplex PCR reads, holding one entry per CDR3 protein. The sample has 150,000 to 160,000 distinct CDR3 sequences, around 95% seen once; the top ten hold 0.15%. Sequenced input: CD8+ T cells from PBMCs. Receptors were obtained from a human donor with multiple sclerosis.

As DNA, the CDR3 is TGTGCCACCAGCAGCGGTTCGGACCGGCCCTACGAGCAGTACTTC. This gives the protein CATSSGSDRPYEQYF. The J gene is TRBJ2-7, the V gene TRBV15; no firm D call. CDR3 size: 15 residues. Germline V CDR1 and CDR2: LNHNV, YYDKDF (reference sequence). Trimming cost V 3 bases and J 2 bases, with 14 bases left between them.

This clonotype was detected a few times. This chain connects TRBV7-3 to TRBJ1-1; D not resolved. Trimming removed 5 bases from V and 1 base from J, with 8 bases in between. The CDR3 contains 13 residues. Looked up from germline, CDR1 is SGHTA and CDR2 is FQGTGA. The CDR3 sequence is CASSLNQNTEAFF. DNA for the CDR3: TGTGCCAGCAGCCTAAACCAGAACACTGAAGCTTTCTTT.

The chain carries TRBV20-1 and TRBJ1-1; the D gene is possibly TRBD1 (5 bases). V was shortened by 2 bases and J by 4 bases, with 11 bases between the two germline ends. The CDR3 consists of 13 residues. The germline gives CDR1 DFQATT, CDR2 SNEGSKA (reference sequence). CDR3 coding DNA: TGCAGTGCTAGAACTGGGACGAGCACTGAAGCTTTCTTT. Residues: CSARTGTSTEAFF.

J is TRBJ1-1 and V is TRBV7-9; D gene unclear. The CDR3 covers 12 residues. Trimming cost V 5 bases and J 7 bases, with 11 bases left between them. The V gene's germline CDR1 is SEHNR and CDR2 FQNEAQ (reference sequence). CDR3 nucleotide sequence: TGTGCCAGCAGCCCACTGCACTTTGAAGCTTTCTTT. Translation gives CASSPLHFEAFF. Filled out from reference TRBV7-9 and TRBJ1-1, the complete variable domain reads DTGVSQNPRHKITKRGQNVTFRCDPISEHNRLYWYRQTLGQGPEFLTYFQNEAQLEKSRLLSDRFSAERPKGSFSTLEIQRTEQGDSAMYLCASSPLHFEAFFGQGTRLTVV.

The chain recombines TRBV3-1 with TRBJ1-5, with D perhaps TRBD1 (5 bases). The CDR3 has 14 amino acids. Germline V gene lookup returns CDR1 LGHDT and CDR2 YNNKEL (reference sequence). Trimming shortened V by 0 bases and J by 5 bases, and 8 bases separated the two germline ends. The CDR3 nucleotides read TGTGCCAGCAGCCAAGATGGAGGGGATCAGCCCCAGCATTTT. Translating gives CASSQDGGDQPQHF.

The V call is TRBV19, the J call TRBJ1-1; TRBD1 agrees at 7 bases. V trimming: 7 bases; J trimming: 7 bases; junction bases outside the gene matches: 9. The CDR3 loop spans 13 amino acids. CDR1 and CDR2 (germline): LNHDA, SQIVND (reference sequence). The CDR3 nucleotides read TGTGCCAGTATCCCTGGACAGGCTCTTGAAGCTTTCTTT. Encoded protein: CASIPGQALEAFF.

The V call is TRBV13, the J call TRBJ2-7; D remains unclear. Per germline, CDR1 PRHDT and CDR2 FYEKMQ (reference sequence). This CDR3 is 12 amino acids long. Trimming removed 4 bases at V and 2 bases at J, with 6 bases between. The DNA of the CDR3 is TGTGCCAGCAGCTCCGAGCCCTACGAGCAGTACTTC. Amino acids: CASSSEPYEQYF.

The chain employs TRBV30 and TRBJ2-5; 9 positions match TRBD2. Trimming removed 0 bases from V and 2 bases from J; junction bases left unmatched: 4. Germline CDR1 is GTSNPN and CDR2 is SVGIG (reference sequence). CDR3 length equals 15 residues. The CDR3 sequence is CAWSVGSGGQETQYF. In DNA, the CDR3 is TGTGCCTGGAGTGTAGGTAGCGGGGGACAAGAGACCCAGTACTTC.

The CDR3 coding sequence is TGTGCCAGCACCTGGGCGGGATACAGCTCCTACAATGAGCAGTTCTTC. As protein: CASTWAGYSSYNEQFF. The rearrangement uses TRBV28 and TRBJ2-1; D possibly corresponds to TRBD2 (6 bases). The ends were cut back, 7 bases at V and 0 bases at J, with 16 bases in the middle. Germline V gene data show CDR1 as MDHEN and CDR2 as SYDVKM. This CDR3 is 16 amino acids long.

The chain recombines TRBV2 with TRBJ1-6, with D uncertain. CDR1 is SNHLY and CDR2 is FYNNEI in the germline V gene. The germline V and J ends were trimmed by 2 bases and 0 bases, with 8 bases remaining between them. This CDR3 comprises 16 residues. CDR3 nucleotides: TGTGCCAGCAGTGAACAGCTATCCTCCTATAATTCACCCCTCCACTTT. Its protein is CASSEQLSSYNSPLHF.

The chain's CDR3 is CASSLASTYEAFF. The CDR3 bases are TGCGCCAGCAGCTTGGCCTCGACTTATGAAGCTTTCTTT. The chain is built from TRBV5-1 and TRBJ1-1; D uncertain. CDR3 length: 13 residues. Per germline, CDR1 SGHRS and CDR2 YFSETQ. V lost 0 bases to trimming and J lost 7 bases, with 10 bases between them.

The chain has TRBV25-1 and TRBJ2-7; D is ambiguous. The V end was cut by 3 bases, the J end by 3 bases, with 18 bases between. CDR3 size: 16 residues. Germline assignment: CDR1 MGHDK and CDR2 SYGVNS. CDR3 loop: CASSERWTSPIYEQYF. As DNA, the CDR3 is TGTGCCAGCAGTGAGAGATGGACCTCCCCCATCTACGAGCAGTACTTC.

V is TRBV7-9 and J is TRBJ1-1, with D perhaps TRBD1 (5 bases). From germline, CDR1 is SEHNR and CDR2 FQNEAQ (reference sequence). The CDR3 extends over 12 amino acids. Trimming stripped 7 bases from V and 6 bases from J, with 12 bases between. CDR3 sequence reads: CASMEGSPEAFF. The CDR3 region has the DNA TGTGCCAGCATGGAGGGGAGCCCTGAAGCTTTCTTT.

This clonotype was recorded once. V usage is TRBV20-1 and J usage is TRBJ2-1; a possible D gene is TRBD1 (5 bases). Germline loops: CDR1 DFQATT, CDR2 SNEGSKA (reference sequence). The CDR3 has 15 residues. The CDR3 protein is CSVDEQESRRNEQFF. As DNA, the CDR3 is TGCAGCGTAGACGAACAGGAATCCCGGCGAAATGAGCAGTTCTTC.

The chain couples TRBV27 to TRBJ1-1; D is ambiguous. Germline CDR1 MNHEY, CDR2 SMNVEV (reference sequence). The V and J ends lost 5 bases and 0 bases respectively, with 13 bases between them. There are 15 residues in the CDR3. The CDR3 here is CASSPSTPMNTEAFF. CDR3 in DNA: TGTGCCAGCAGTCCCTCGACACCGATGAACACTGAAGCTTTCTTT.

The genes are TRBV23-1 and TRBJ1-2; 8 bases are shared with TRBD1. TRBV23-1 is designated an ORF whose function remains uncertain. The junction had 6 bases not matched to a gene; V was cut back by 4 bases and J by 8 bases. The CDR3 is 13 residues long. The CDR3 nucleotides read TGCGCCAGCAGTCGCCCAGGGGGCAGGGGCTACACCTTC. Its protein product is CASSRPGGRGYTF.

The chain combines TRBV27 with TRBJ2-1; D is perhaps TRBD1 or TRBD2 (6 bases each). Trimming shortened V by 6 bases and J by 7 bases, and 19 bases separated the two germline ends. The germline V gene encodes CDR1 MNHEY and CDR2 SMNVEV (reference sequence). The CDR3 is made up of 15 amino acids. The CDR3 sequence: CASRVIGGPGNEQFF. For the CDR3, the DNA is TGTGCCAGCAGGGTTATTGGGGGGCCAGGAAATGAGCAGTTCTTC.

The chain recombines TRBV9 with TRBJ1-1, with D uncertain. Trimming stripped 3 bases from V and 4 bases from J, with 13 bases between. The CDR3 sequence is 14 residues long. Germline CDR1 and CDR2: SGDLS and YYNGEE. CDR3 loop: CASSGLPGGTEAFF. The CDR3 DNA reads as TGTGCCAGCAGCGGACTGCCGGGAGGCACTGAAGCTTTCTTT.

The count of this clonotype is one. CDR3 region: CASNTRIRLAGGPQYEQYV. The DNA of the CDR3 is TGTGCCAGCAACACTCGAATCCGACTAGCGGGGGGCCCTCAATACGAGCAGTACGTC. The chain links TRBV6-1 to TRBJ2-7, with TRBD2 identical over 13 bases. In germline, CDR1 is MNHNS, CDR2 SASEGT. The junction had 19 bases not matched to a gene; V was cut back by 7 bases and J by 4 bases. This CDR3 has 19 residues.

As regards this clonotype: At one end, the junction sequence differs from germline, possibly due to a read error. V and J are TRBV10-3 and TRBJ2-1, with D tentatively TRBD2 (6 bases). The germline V gene encodes CDR1 ENHRY and CDR2 SYGVKD. CDR3 length: 14 amino acids. In DNA, the CDR3 is TGTGCCATCGGTGAATTAGCGGTCTACAATGAGCAGTTCTTC. Translating gives CAIGELAVYNEQFF.

The chain is built from TRBV2 and TRBJ2-1; 11 nucleotides align to TRBD2. V lost 6 bases, J lost 0 bases, and 7 bases stayed unmatched. CDR1 and CDR2 (germline): SNHLY, FYNNEI. The CDR3 runs 17 residues. CDR3 coding DNA: TGTGCCAGCAGGCCCACTAGCGGGGGAAGCTCCTACAATGAGCAGTTCTTC. Protein: CASRPTSGGSSYNEQFF.

This chain links TRBV29-1 with TRBJ2-2; tentative D call: TRBD1 (5 bases). Germline-derived CDR1 and CDR2 are SQVTM and ANQGSEA. The ends were cut back, 7 bases at V and 3 bases at J, with 15 bases in the middle. The CDR3 contains 14 residues. CDR3 in DNA: TGCAGCGGAAGGACAATAGGTGACACCGGGGAGCTGTTTTTT. Translated: CSGRTIGDTGELFF.

The rearrangement joins TRBV15 to TRBJ1-2; 7 bases match TRBD1. The junction had 8 bases not matched to a gene; V was cut back by 3 bases and J by 7 bases. Germline assignment: CDR1 LNHNV and CDR2 YYDKDF (reference sequence). The CDR3 totals 14 residues. The CDR3 bases are TGTGCCACCAGCAGTCAAGGGGGCTTCGGTGGCTACACCTTC. It translates to CATSSQGGFGGYTF.

This clonotype was seen just once. V and J are TRBV12-3 or TRBV12-4 and TRBJ2-3; D possibly corresponds to TRBD2 (5 bases). V was clipped by 9 bases and J by 2 bases, with 15 bases between them. The CDR3 is made up of 14 amino acids. CDR3 nucleotides: TGTGCCAGTTCTTGGAGGCGCTTCACAGATACGCAGTATTTT. Its translation: CASSWRRFTDTQYF.

This clonotype was seen a single time. J is TRBJ1-1 and V is TRBV29-1, with a tentative D call TRBD1 (5 bases). This CDR3 spans 11 amino acids. CDR1 and CDR2 (germline): SQVTM, ANQGSEA. V was cut by 6 bases and J by 7 bases, with 12 bases left in between. DNA for the CDR3: TGCAGCGTGGACCAGGGATTTGAAGCTTTCTTT. Its protein product is CSVDQGFEAFF. Variable domain in full (rest from reference TRBV29-1 and TRBJ1-1): SAVISQKPSRDICQRGTSLTIQCQVDSQVTMMFWYRQQPGQSLTLIATANQGSEATYESGFVIDKFPISRPNLTFSTLTVSNMSPEDSSIYLCSVDQGFEAFFGQGTRLTVV.

V is TRBV30 and J is TRBJ2-1, with 7 bases matching TRBD1. The trim removed 0 bases at V and 7 bases at J, leaving 9 bases unmatched. The germline gives CDR1 GTSNPN, CDR2 SVGIG (reference sequence). The CDR3 spans 15 residues. The CDR3 loop is CAWSVGQGVGNEQFF. DNA of the CDR3: TGTGCCTGGAGTGTAGGGCAGGGGGTGGGGAATGAGCAGTTCTTC.

V gene TRBV9 combines with J gene TRBJ2-1; D gene uncertain. Trimming left V 2 bases short and J 8 bases short, with 5 bases between. This CDR3 contains 11 residues. CDR1 and CDR2 from the germline V gene are SGDLS and YYNGEE. The CDR3 DNA follows: TGTGCCAGCAGCGTGGAGCATGAGCAGTTCTTC. Amino acid sequence: CASSVEHEQFF.

This chain joins TRBV18 and TRBJ2-1; the D gene is possibly TRBD2 (5 bases). The CDR3 length is 13 residues. V shed 0 bases and J shed 10 bases, with 10 bases lying between them. The germline V gene has CDR1 KGHSH and CDR2 LQKENI. The CDR3 spells CASSPPGSLEQFF. The CDR3 coding sequence is TGTGCCAGCTCACCACCAGGGAGCCTGGAGCAGTTCTTC. The whole variable domain, filled in from reference TRBV18 and TRBJ2-1, reads NAGVMQNPRHLVRRRGQEARLRCSPMKGHSHVYWYRQLPEEGLKFMVYLQKENIIDESGMPKERFSAEFPKEGPSILRIQQVVRGDSAAYFCASSPPGSLEQFFGPGTRLTVL.

V and J are TRBV7-9 and TRBJ2-6; D gene unclear. This CDR3 comprises 15 residues. Germline lookup yields CDR1 SEHNR and CDR2 FQNEAQ (reference sequence). V lost 5 bases to trimming and J lost 2 bases, with 10 bases between them. Written as DNA, the CDR3 is TGTGCCAGCAGCCCCGTGTCCCCTGGGGCCAACGTCCTGACTTTC. Translation: CASSPVSPGANVLTF.